This passage covers 31 T cell receptor beta chains from one sample sequenced in a study of metastatic and nonmetastatic thyroid tumors. TCRdb recomputed clones from the PCR reads via MiXCR. The sample carries 65,000 to 70,000 clones, about 14% recorded once. Thyroid surgery was performed in patients who had received no treatment beforehand. The sequencing sample was made of blood. All receptors derive from a male donor with papillary thyroid cancer or a benign thyroid nodule (not recorded which). Some clones in this sample may be carry-over from other donors' samples.

Notes on this clone: A read error may be the cause here, since a much bigger clone is one base away. The chain uses TRBV3-1 and TRBJ1-2, with no clear D. Germline V gene lookup returns CDR1 LGHDT and CDR2 YNNKEL (reference sequence). V lost 1 base to trimming and J lost 8 bases, with 20 bases between them. The CDR3 spans 16 residues. DNA for the CDR3: TGTGCCAGCAGCCAAGCTAAGTGGGCTCAAAGAGAAGGCTACACCTTC. Protein product: CASSQAKWAQREGYTF.

In this sample, this clone turned up many times. V and J are TRBV27 and TRBJ2-2; 8 positions agree with TRBD2. This CDR3 is built from 17 residues. The germline V gene encodes CDR1 MNHEY and CDR2 SMNVEV (reference sequence). J lost 5 bases, V lost 3 bases, and 11 bases had no gene match. The CDR3 DNA follows: TGTGCCAGCAGTTTCGGTATCGGGAGGGCCCGGACCGGGGAGCTGTTTTTT. It is translated as CASSFGIGRARTGELFF.

Note on this clone: A single base separates this from a much larger clone, so it may be a read error. The same CDR3 can be traced to other DNA sequences in this sample. The rearrangement uses TRBV3-1 and TRBJ2-1; possibly TRBD1 for D (6 bases). Between the trimmed V and J ends, which lost 3 bases and 7 bases, there was a span of 10 bases. The CDR3 totals 13 residues. Germline V gene sequence: CDR1 LGHDT, CDR2 YNNKEL (reference sequence). This CDR3 is CASSHDRRNEQFF. CDR3 DNA sequence: TGTGCCAGCAGCCACGACAGGCGTAATGAGCAGTTCTTC.

This clone was observed at least ten times. The chain uses TRBV19 and TRBJ2-1; 12 bases align to TRBD2. The junction had 7 bases not matched to a gene; V was cut back by 8 bases and J by 5 bases. Germline V gene data show CDR1 as LNHDA and CDR2 as SQIVND (reference sequence). The CDR3 spans 15 residues. The CDR3 region is CASSMTSGGDNEQFF. The DNA of the CDR3 is TGTGCCAGTTCCATGACTAGCGGGGGAGACAATGAGCAGTTCTTC.

This clone was recorded a few times. This clone may be a read error of a much larger clone one base away. The rearrangement joins TRBV29-1 to TRBJ1-1; tentative D call: TRBD1 (5 bases). This CDR3 is built from 13 residues. Trimming removed 5 bases from V and 3 bases from J, with 13 bases in between. Germline V gene sequence: CDR1 SQVTM, CDR2 ANQGSEA. CDR3 loop: CSVSLGGYTEAFF. The CDR3 DNA reads as TGCAGCGTTTCCTTGGGGGGGTACACTGAAGCTTTCTTT.

This clone was seen a single time. The CDR3 carries no conserved terminal phenylalanine or tryptophan, so it likely arises from a read error. This sequence joins TRBV7-2 and TRBJ2-7, with no clear D. The CDR3 runs to 14 residues. CDR1 SGHTA and CDR2 FQGNSA come from the germline V gene. V was pared by 1 base and J by 7 bases, with 14 bases between. The CDR3 DNA sequence: TGTGCCAGCAGCTTAGGGCTAGGCGGAGTGGAGCAGTACTTA. The encoded protein is CASSLGLGGVEQYL.

The chain carries TRBV15 and TRBJ1-5; D unclear. V lost 0 bases and J lost 2, with 14 bases in between. Looked up from germline, CDR1 is LNHNV and CDR2 is YYDKDF (reference sequence). The CDR3 is 17 amino acids. CDR3 DNA: TGTGCCACCAGCAGAGATTACGGACCAGGAGGCAATCAGCCCCAGCATTTT. It is translated as CATSRDYGPGGNQPQHF.

Many counts were recorded for this clone. This chain uses TRBV20-1 with TRBJ2-5, with 15 nucleotides matching TRBD2. The CDR3 extends over 15 amino acids. Germline V gene sequence: CDR1 DFQATT, CDR2 SNEGSKA (reference sequence). The V gene end was trimmed by 5 bases and the J gene end by 1 base; junction bases not matched to a gene: 2. The CDR3 spells CSAGTSGRLQETQYF. The CDR3 region has the DNA TGCAGTGCTGGGACTAGCGGGAGGCTCCAAGAGACCCAGTACTTC.

This clone was counted ten times or more. V gene TRBV24-1 combines with J gene TRBJ2-2, with TRBD2 identical over 8 bases. The V segment lost 1 base and the J segment 3 bases; nucleotides outside the gene matches: 0. CDR1 and CDR2 (germline): KGHDR, SFDVKD. There are 15 residues in the CDR3. The CDR3 DNA sequence: TGTGCCACCAGTGATTTAGCGGGGGACACCGGGGAGCTGTTTTTT. As protein: CATSDLAGDTGELFF.

There are a few counts of this clone. Possible read error: a much larger clone is one base away. This rearrangement joins TRBV12-3 or TRBV12-4 to TRBJ1-4; TRBD1 is a possible D gene (5 bases). This CDR3 comprises 14 residues. Trimming took off 5 bases at V and 7 bases at J, with 14 bases between the two ends. CDR3 coding DNA: TGTGCCAGCAGTAGGAGTACAGGTCGTGAAAAACTGTTTTTT. Protein: CASSRSTGREKLFF.

This clone was seen ten or more times. The chain combines TRBV20-1 with TRBJ2-3; D perhaps matches TRBD1 (6 bases). Deletions cut 5 bases from V and 7 bases from J, with 10 bases between. Germline loops: CDR1 DFQATT, CDR2 SNEGSKA (reference sequence). The CDR3 spans 11 residues. CDR3 amino acids: CSAGQWNTQYF. CDR3 DNA sequence: TGCAGTGCTGGACAGTGGAATACGCAGTATTTT.

This clone was seen many times. Given a much more abundant clone one base away, this may be a read error. The chain uses TRBV5-1 and TRBJ1-2, with no clear D. Trimming removed 7 bases at V and 5 bases at J, with 0 bases between. The V gene's germline CDR1 is SGHRS and CDR2 YFSETQ. This CDR3 spans 8 amino acids. The CDR3 DNA reads as TGCGCCAGCTATGGCTACACCTTC. Its translation is CASYGYTF. Together with reference TRBV5-1 and TRBJ1-2, the CDR3 gives the full variable domain: KAGVTQTPRYLIKTRGQQVTLSCSPISGHRSVSWYQQTPGQGLQFLFEYFSETQRNKGNFPGRFSGRQFSNSRSEMNVSTLELGDSALYLCASYGYTFGSGTRLTVV.

This clone has a handful of counts. J is TRBJ2-7 and V is TRBV6-2 or TRBV6-3; D may be TRBD1 (6 bases). This CDR3 is built from 15 residues. Germline loops: CDR1 MNHEY, CDR2 SVGEGT. With 7 bases removed from V and 7 bases from J, the gap between germline ends came to 23 bases. The CDR3 sequence is CASTDRDTALREQYF. CDR3 DNA sequence: TGTGCCAGCACCGACCGGGACACAGCCCTACGGGAGCAGTACTTC.

This clone was counted at least ten times. The junction departs from the called germline gene at one end, perhaps through a read error. Other DNA sequences of this sample code for an identical CDR3. The chain uses TRBV30 and TRBJ1-1; D is ambiguous. Per the germline V gene, CDR1 is GTSNPN and CDR2 is SVGIG (reference sequence). CDR3 length: 15 amino acids. In DNA form, the CDR3 reads TGTGCCTGGAGTGTAATGGGAGGCGTCGACACTGAAGCCTTCTTT. Translating gives CAWSVMGGVDTEAFF.

The table lists this clone with many counts. The chain combines TRBV3-1 with TRBJ2-7; 9 nucleotides agree with TRBD2. CDR3 length equals 17 residues. CDR1 is LGHDT, CDR2 YNNKEL, per germline (reference sequence). V dropped 0 bases and J dropped 2; count of bases not matched to a gene: 8. This CDR3 reads CASSQDLPLAGAYEQYF. The CDR3, as DNA: TGTGCCAGCAGCCAAGATCTTCCTTTAGCGGGAGCCTACGAGCAGTACTTC.

This clone appeared many times. This sequence joins TRBV5-1 and TRBJ1-1; D remains unclear. Trimming pared 4 bases from V and 1 base from J, leaving 8 bases between. This CDR3 is 13 amino acids long. The germline V gene encodes CDR1 SGHRS and CDR2 YFSETQ. In DNA, the CDR3 is TGCGCCAGCAGCCCCCGGGAGAACACTGAAGCTTTCTTT. Translated, it gives CASSPRENTEAFF.

This clone has at least ten counts. The chain recombines TRBV6-1 with TRBJ1-2, with 7 bases aligning to TRBD1. This CDR3 is 12 amino acids long. V dropped 6 bases and J dropped 4; count of bases not matched to a gene: 2. Germline CDR1 and CDR2: MNHNS and SASEGT. The CDR3 bases are TGTGCCAGCAGGGGGGACAGCTATGGCTACACCTTC. Translation: CASRGDSYGYTF.

The V gene is TRBV28, the J gene TRBJ1-4; D uncertain. The CDR3 consists of 20 residues. The germline gives CDR1 MDHEN, CDR2 SYDVKM. Trimming took off 4 bases at V and 7 bases at J, with 31 bases between the two ends. CDR3 sequence: CASSSLYFSPFFGVSEKLFF. CDR3 sequence (DNA): TGTGCCAGCAGTTCGCTTTATTTTTCCCCTTTTTTCGGGGTCAGTGAAAAACTGTTTTTT.

This clone was counted many times. The rearrangement uses TRBV10-2 and TRBJ2-2; 15 nucleotides line up with TRBD2. The germline gives CDR1 WSHSY, CDR2 SAAADI. The CDR3 runs to 18 residues. The trim removed 6 bases at V and 4 bases at J, leaving 9 bases unmatched. CDR3 residues: CASRNRPGLAGGTGELFF. In nucleotides, the CDR3 is TGCGCCAGCAGAAACCGGCCGGGACTAGCGGGAGGCACCGGGGAGCTGTTTTTT.

In its sample, this clone was seen a few times. This chain joins TRBV6-1 and TRBJ1-1, with D perhaps TRBD1 (5 bases). CDR3 length equals 15 residues. Germline-derived CDR1 and CDR2 are MNHNS and SASEGT. Trimming shortened V by 5 bases and J by 4 bases, and 17 bases separated the two germline ends. CDR3 in DNA: TGTGCCAGCAGTCGCCCGACAGTTGCGGCCACTGAAGCTTTCTTT. It is translated as CASSRPTVAATEAFF.

This clone was picked up a small number of times. The chain carries TRBV2 and TRBJ2-5; TRBD2 is a possible D gene (5 bases). CDR3 length: 13 amino acids. V was pared by 7 bases and J by 9 bases, with 18 bases between. Germline loops: CDR1 SNHLY, CDR2 FYNNEI. CDR3 loop: CASTWTLPAAQYF. The CDR3 coding sequence is TGTGCCAGCACTTGGACGCTCCCAGCGGCCCAGTACTTC.

This clone was detected ten times or more. Other nucleotide sequences in the sample specify the same CDR3. The V gene is TRBV11-1, the J gene TRBJ2-1; 9 bases are shared with TRBD2. The trim removed 2 bases at V and 6 bases at J, leaving 8 bases unmatched. The CDR3 is made up of 16 amino acids. Per germline, CDR1 SGHAT and CDR2 FQDESV (reference sequence). DNA of the CDR3: TGTGCCAGCAGCTTAACCCTGAATAGCGGGAGCAATGAGCAGTTCTTC. It codes for CASSLTLNSGSNEQFF.

This chain uses TRBV5-1 with TRBJ2-3; TRBD2 matches 7 bases. Germline V lookup: CDR1 SGHRS, CDR2 YFSETQ. V shed 0 bases, J shed 2 bases, and the junction held 9 bases outside the gene matches. The CDR3 covers 17 residues. This CDR3 is CASSLAGLEQFTDTQYF. Written as DNA, the CDR3 is TGCGCCAGCAGCTTGGCCGGACTAGAACAGTTCACAGATACGCAGTATTTT.

In its sample, this clone was seen many times. The chain carries TRBV18 and TRBJ1-1; a possible D gene is TRBD1 (5 bases). V lost 6 bases, J lost 7 bases, and 15 bases lay in between. CDR3 size: 13 residues. CDR1 and CDR2 (germline): KGHSH, LQKENI. The CDR3 reads CASSLRDGDEAFF. CDR3 coding DNA: TGTGCCAGCTCTCTACGGGACGGAGATGAAGCTTTCTTT.

This clone has a count of ten or more. The V and J genes are TRBV5-1 and TRBJ1-6; no clear D. In germline, CDR1 is SGHRS, CDR2 YFSETQ. The CDR3 length is 13 residues. V was clipped by 4 bases and J by 8 bases, with 10 bases between them. The CDR3 loop reads CASSPDGDSPLHF. The CDR3 DNA reads TGCGCCAGCAGCCCCGATGGGGATTCACCCCTCCACTTT.

This clone occurred many times. V is TRBV3-1 and J is TRBJ1-2; 7 bases align to TRBD1. The CDR3 covers 16 residues. V trimming: 1 base; J trimming: 1 base; junction bases outside the gene matches: 6. CDR1 LGHDT and CDR2 YNNKEL come from the germline V gene (reference sequence). The DNA of the CDR3 is TGTGCCAGCAGCCAAGGACAGGGAAGGATTAACTATGGCTACACCTTC. Translated: CASSQGQGRINYGYTF.

The table lists this clone with many counts. The rearrangement joins TRBV3-1 to TRBJ2-7; 8 bases line up with TRBD2. V lost 4 bases, J lost 3 bases, and 5 bases stayed unmatched. This CDR3 has 14 residues. The V gene's germline CDR1 is LGHDT and CDR2 YNNKEL (reference sequence). The DNA for the CDR3 is TGTGCCAGCAGCCTACTAGCGGAGCGCTACGAGCAGTACTTC. Protein product: CASSLLAERYEQYF.

This clone was picked up many times. This chain links TRBV14 with TRBJ2-7, with D possibly being TRBD1 or TRBD2 (6 bases each). V gave up 4 bases and J gave up 4 bases, with 14 bases separating them. The CDR3 runs to 14 residues. Germline CDR1 is SGHDN and CDR2 is FVKESK. As DNA, the CDR3 is TGTGCCAGCAGCCCAGGGGACTCGAGGTACGAGCAGTACGTC. Protein sequence: CASSPGDSRYEQYV.

This clone occurred many times. The same CDR3 also results from other DNA sequences found in this sample. The chain is built from TRBV5-4 and TRBJ2-5, with D possibly called TRBD1 or TRBD2 (5 bases each). Per germline, CDR1 SGHNT and CDR2 YYREEE (reference sequence). Trimming removed 3 bases at V and 8 bases at J, with 17 bases between. The CDR3 extends over 14 amino acids. CDR3 amino acids: CASSSPGTPGTQYF. The CDR3 nucleotides read TGTGCCAGCAGCTCGCCCGGGACCCCGGGAACCCAGTACTTC.

The genes are TRBV20-1 and TRBJ2-7; TRBD1 matches 9 bases. V dropped 0 bases and J dropped 5; count of bases not matched to a gene: 8. The CDR3 extends over 15 amino acids. Germline values: CDR1 DFQATT, CDR2 SNEGSKA (reference sequence). CDR3 sequence: CSARDAGTGFHEQYF. Written as DNA, the CDR3 is TGCAGTGCTAGAGATGCCGGGACAGGGTTCCACGAGCAGTACTTC.

This rearrangement joins TRBV20-1 to TRBJ2-2, with TRBD2 as a possible D gene (5 bases). With 2 bases removed from V and 7 bases from J, the gap between germline ends came to 17 bases. CDR3 length equals 15 residues. Germline V gene data show CDR1 as DFQATT and CDR2 as SNEGSKA (reference sequence). This CDR3 is CSARRVGGRFGELFF. The CDR3 coding sequence is TGCAGTGCTAGAAGAGTAGGAGGCCGGTTCGGGGAGCTGTTTTTT.